This TCR beta chain was sequenced in a study of cytomegalovirus exposure and HLA in healthy donors. The CDR3 has 14 residues. The ends lost 6 bases at V and 5 bases at J; junction bases unmatched: 7. Looked up from germline, CDR1 is MNHEY and CDR2 is SMNVEV (reference sequence). It was with 60 Vbeta and 13 Jbeta primers that the PCR ran. The data were produced by immunoSEQ multiplex PCR, yet TCRdb's version contains in-frame clones alone and is incomplete. This sample has 65,000 to 85,000 clones, with 68% found just once. A remark on this clone: Its antigen is unidentified.

Regarding the study as a whole: Earlier results showed most TCR beta V segments being productive about 90% or about 30% of the time. Most likely, a cluster of highly shared sequence variants arose as a sequencing artifact. Prediction of most subjects' HLA-A and HLA-B alleles by TCR beta sequences was reportedly accurate. The analysis excluded some indistinguishable V segments, including TRBV6-2 and TRBV6-3.

This TCR derives from a woman in her thirties in good health and CMV-seronegative. The chain is built from TRBV27 and TRBJ2-3, with 8 bases aligning to TRBD2. Sequenced material: PBMCs. The CDR3 sequence is CASRSPGTRDTQYF. CDR3 sequence (DNA): TGTGCCAGCAGATCTCCCGGGACTAGAGATACGCAGTATTTT.